The clone carrying this T cell receptor beta chain has at least ten counts. Its antigen is unknown. From the germline J gene comes the end of the CDR3, since the read stops 3 residues before it. This CDR3 comprises 13 residues. The ends were cut back, 0 bases at V and 5 bases at J, with 10 bases in the middle. The germline CDR1 and CDR2 sequences are DFQATT and SNEGSKA (reference sequence). Most patients and controls had Caucasian heritage. Blood samples were heparinized, about 5 to 9 ml per donor. The entry originates in a study of T cell clonality in common variable immunodeficiency. Overall study findings and caveats: Shared TCRbeta clones were fewer between CVID subjects than controls.

Control and CVID samples contributed equal amounts of genomic DNA. Measured with immunoSEQ multiplex PCR; TCRdb has only the in-frame clones, and not every one. This sample has tens of thousands of clones, each found more than once. The chain uses TRBV20-1 and TRBJ2-5; weak D call: TRBD1 (5 bases). Sample: peripheral blood mononuclear cells. The clonotype comes from a person between 18 and 70 years old in good health. CDR3 protein: CSAREPGLETQYF. The DNA read from the CDR3 is TGCAGTGCTAGAGAACCAGGGCTGGAGACC.